This T cell receptor beta chain was documented in a study of identical twins. TCRdb analysed the 5' RACE reads with MiXCR anew, one entry per CDR3 protein. The sample has fewer than 900,000 distinct CDR3 sequences, 18% seen once; the top ten hold about an eighth. The CDR3 is 15 residues long. The ends lost 0 bases at V and 6 bases at J; junction bases unmatched: 4. Per germline, CDR1 SGDLS and CDR2 YYNGEE. This clonotype was seen a handful of times. A further study also used this sample, focusing on T cells expressing NK-cell markers.

V and J are TRBV9 and TRBJ2-5; TRBD1 matches at 11 bases. The TCR comes from a woman under 30 in good health. The material sequenced was PBMCs. As DNA, the CDR3 is TGTGCCAGCAGCGTAGGGGACAGGGGGTCTCAGACCCAGTACTTC. This translates into CASSVGDRGSQTQYF.